One and the same sample provided the 20 T cell receptor beta chains below, sequenced in a study of blood T cell repertoires in COVID-19 (TCRdb year 2020). The method behind the library was the immunoSEQ multiplex PCR assay. TCRdb took over this immuneACCESS table, retaining in-frame rearrangements with V and J assigned. Such tables are incomplete; in checked studies, under half of the missing clones stem from an unresolved V gene, and the remainder is unexplained. This sample comprises 200,000 to 250,000 clones, approximately 80% of them detected only once. The ten largest clones take up 7.8% of the sample. The sample was peripheral blood. These receptors all stem from a woman older than 75 with COVID-19, enrolled during active disease.

CDR3 amino acids: CASSLRDRTYEQYF. The CDR3 DNA reads TGTGCCAGCAGTCTCCGGGACAGGACCTACGAGCAGTACTTC. The J gene is TRBJ2-7, the V gene TRBV3-1 (or the pseudogene TRBV3-2); 8 bases align to TRBD1. Germline CDR1 reads LGHDT; CDR2 reads YNNKEL (reference sequence). The CDR3 has 14 residues. V gave up 6 bases and J gave up 2 bases; unmatched junction bases: 6.

The genes are TRBV5-4 and TRBJ2-5; 9 bases map to TRBD1. Germline V CDR1 and CDR2: SGHNT, YYREEE (reference sequence). After removal of 4 bases from V and 1 base from J, the junction contained 2 bases not matched to a gene. CDR3 length: 14 amino acids. The CDR3 spells CASSRDRAQETQYF. CDR3 DNA: TGTGCCAGCAGCAGGGACAGGGCCCAAGAGACCCAGTACTTC.

The gene calls are TRBV6-5 and TRBJ2-4; the D gene is possibly TRBD1 (6 bases). Looked up from germline, CDR1 is MNHEY and CDR2 is SVGAGI. Trimming removed 5 bases at V and 6 bases at J, with 11 bases between. This CDR3 contains 13 residues. The CDR3 coding sequence is TGTGCCAGCAGTCCTGGGACATTAAACATTCAGTACTTC. This encodes CASSPGTLNIQYF.

J is TRBJ2-5 and V is TRBV19; a possible D gene is TRBD2 (5 bases). The CDR3 has 14 residues. Trimming took off 6 bases at V and 5 bases at J, with 16 bases between the two ends. Germline-derived CDR1 and CDR2 are LNHDA and SQIVND (reference sequence). In DNA, the CDR3 is TGTGCCAGTAGGCAACTAGACGGCGTGGAGACCCAGTACTTC. Encoded protein: CASRQLDGVETQYF.

V and J are TRBV28 and TRBJ2-1; TRBD2 agrees at 7 bases. J gave up 12 bases and V 5 bases, and 7 bases lay outside the gene matches. The CDR3 extends over 12 amino acids. Germline CDR1 MDHEN, CDR2 SYDVKM. In DNA, the CDR3 is TGTGCCAGCAGTCCCCCGGGGGGTAGGCAGTTCTTC. It codes for CASSPPGGRQFF. Full variable domain (remainder filled in from reference TRBV28 and TRBJ2-1): DVKVTQSSRYLVKRTGEKVFLECVQDMDHENMFWYRQDPGLGLRLIYFSYDVKMKEKGDIPEGYSVSREKKERFSLILESASTNQTSMYLCASSPPGGRQFFGPGTRLTVL.

In its sample, this clone was seen once. The sample has other DNA sequences that encode this CDR3 too. This sequence joins TRBV2 and TRBJ2-2, with 9 bases aligning to TRBD1. Trimming removed 7 bases from V and 4 bases from J; junction bases left unmatched: 7. This CDR3 is 15 amino acids long. Germline V gene sequence: CDR1 SNHLY, CDR2 FYNNEI. The CDR3 DNA follows: TGTGCCAGCACCCCCGGACAGGGGCGCACCGGGGAGCTGTTTTTT. Protein sequence: CASTPGQGRTGELFF.

The chain couples TRBV3-1 (or the pseudogene TRBV3-2) to TRBJ1-4; possibly TRBD1 for D (5 bases). This CDR3 has 14 amino acids. The germline CDR1 and CDR2 sequences are LGHDT and YNNKEL (reference sequence). V was shortened by 2 bases and J by 8 bases, with 12 bases between the two germline ends. The CDR3 region has the DNA TGTGCCAGCAGCCAACCTGATGGGGGGGAAAAACTGTTTTTT. Protein: CASSQPDGGEKLFF.

The V and J genes are TRBV2 and TRBJ1-5; D remains unclear. Germline CDR1 is SNHLY and CDR2 is FYNNEI. This CDR3 has 13 amino acids. V lost 7 bases to trimming and J lost 1 base, with 8 bases between them. The DNA of the CDR3 is TGTGCCAGCATCCCCGAGAGCAATCAGCCCCAGCATTTT. This gives the protein CASIPESNQPQHF.

This clone was detected once. The rearrangement uses TRBV9 and TRBJ2-2; 9 nucleotides match TRBD1. V dropped 4 bases and J dropped 7; count of bases not matched to a gene: 5. Germline-derived CDR1 and CDR2 are SGDLS and YYNGEE. This CDR3 is 14 amino acids long. CDR3 nucleotides: TGTGCCAGCAGCCTACAGGGGGCGAACGGGGAGCTGTTTTTT. This encodes CASSLQGANGELFF.

V usage is TRBV18 and J usage is TRBJ2-7; 11 bases fit TRBD2. Germline V CDR1 and CDR2: KGHSH, LQKENI. The CDR3 totals 15 residues. The V segment lost 3 bases and the J segment 3 bases; nucleotides outside the gene matches: 4. The CDR3 DNA follows: TGTGCCAGCTCACCGCCACTAGCGGGAGTCTACGAGCAGTACTTC. It yields the protein CASSPPLAGVYEQYF. Supplemented by reference TRBV18 and TRBJ2-7, the full variable domain reads NAGVMQNPRHLVRRRGQEARLRCSPMKGHSHVYWYRQLPEEGLKFMVYLQKENIIDESGMPKERFSAEFPKEGPSILRIQQVVRGDSAAYFCASSPPLAGVYEQYFGPGTRLTVT.

This clone has just one count. The chain is built from TRBV18 and TRBJ1-1; a possible D gene is TRBD1 (5 bases). In germline, CDR1 is KGHSH, CDR2 LQKENI. V lost 3 bases, J lost 6 bases, and 20 bases lay in between. This CDR3 is built from 16 residues. This CDR3 reads CASSPMVGAGSAEAFF. In nucleotides, the CDR3 is TGTGCCAGCTCACCCATGGTCGGGGCGGGGAGTGCTGAAGCTTTCTTT.

J is TRBJ2-5 and V is TRBV4-1; 13 bases are a match to TRBD2. The CDR3 is 16 amino acids. From germline, CDR1 is MGHRA and CDR2 YSYEKL. V shed 4 bases, J shed 5 bases, and the junction held 7 bases outside the gene matches. CDR3 DNA: TGCGCCAGCAGCCGTGATGGACTAGCGGGGGTGGAGACCCAGTACTTC. Its translation: CASSRDGLAGVETQYF.

This chain connects TRBV3-1 (or the pseudogene TRBV3-2) to TRBJ2-5; 7 bases match TRBD2. CDR1 is LGHDT and CDR2 is YNNKEL in the germline V gene (reference sequence). The CDR3 runs 15 residues. Losses at the gene ends were 1 base for V and 5 bases for J; bases not matched to a gene: 7. In nucleotides, the CDR3 is TGTGCCAGCAGCCAAGTTTGGACTAGTCAGGAGACCCAGTACTTC. Translation gives CASSQVWTSQETQYF.

CDR3 loop: CASSPSATDTQYF. In DNA, the CDR3 is TGTGCCAGCTCACCAAGCGCCACAGATACGCAGTATTTT. The gene calls are TRBV18 and TRBJ2-3; D uncertain. The V gene lost 2 bases and the J gene lost 2 bases, with 5 bases spanning the gap. CDR1 KGHSH and CDR2 LQKENI come from the germline V gene. CDR3 length: 13 amino acids.

This chain joins TRBV28 and TRBJ2-1; TRBD2 matches 8 bases. Trimming removed 4 bases from V and 2 bases from J; junction bases left unmatched: 7. The CDR3 length is 16 residues. Germline lookup yields CDR1 MDHEN and CDR2 SYDVKM. The CDR3: CASSSPAGEAYNEQFF. In nucleotides, the CDR3 is TGTGCCAGCAGTTCCCCAGCGGGAGAGGCCTACAATGAGCAGTTCTTC. The full variable domain, with the rest looked up from reference TRBV28 and TRBJ2-1, is DVKVTQSSRYLVKRTGEKVFLECVQDMDHENMFWYRQDPGLGLRLIYFSYDVKMKEKGDIPEGYSVSREKKERFSLILESASTNQTSMYLCASSSPAGEAYNEQFFGPGTRLTVL.

The CDR3 DNA is TGTGCCAGCAGTGAAGCCGGGGGAAGCTCCTACAATGAGCAGTTCTTC. It specifies CASSEAGGSSYNEQFF. The chain couples TRBV6-1 to TRBJ2-1, with D possibly TRBD2 on 6 matching bases. The length of the CDR3 is 16 residues. Germline V gene sequence: CDR1 MNHNS, CDR2 SASEGT. V lost 0 bases to trimming and J lost 0 bases, with 9 bases between them.

V is TRBV6-1 and J is TRBJ1-1; D remains ambiguous. V gave up 2 bases and J gave up 0 bases, with 13 bases separating them. CDR1 is MNHNS, CDR2 SASEGT, per germline. The CDR3 totals 16 residues. The CDR3, as DNA: TGTGCCAGCAGTGAAAAGGACTTTTGGATGAACACTGAAGCTTTCTTT. This gives the protein CASSEKDFWMNTEAFF.

The chain is built from TRBV27 and TRBJ1-3, with 7 bases fitting TRBD1. CDR1 MNHEY and CDR2 SMNVEV come from the germline V gene (reference sequence). V gave up 6 bases and J gave up 3 bases; unmatched junction bases: 8. There are 15 residues in the CDR3. The CDR3 sequence is CASRPGTADGNTIYF. As DNA, the CDR3 is TGTGCCAGCAGGCCTGGGACAGCAGATGGAAACACCATATATTTT.

The V gene is TRBV5-1, the J gene TRBJ2-7; 8 nucleotides agree with TRBD1. The CDR3 sequence is 12 residues long. Germline CDR1 SGHRS, CDR2 YFSETQ. With 2 bases clipped from V and 9 bases from J, the junction kept 4 bases outside the gene matches. CDR3 in DNA: TGCGCCAGCAGCTTCGACAGGGGAGGGCAGTACTTC. Protein product: CASSFDRGGQYF.

The chain joins TRBV7-9 to TRBJ1-6, with D possibly TRBD1 on 6 matching bases. The CDR3 covers 15 residues. Germline V CDR1 and CDR2: SEHNR, FQNEAQ (reference sequence). V dropped 5 bases and J dropped 7 bases, with 15 bases sitting between them. The chain's CDR3 is CASSVGTGNNSPLHF. The CDR3 DNA sequence: TGTGCCAGCAGCGTAGGAACAGGGAACAATTCACCCCTCCACTTT.